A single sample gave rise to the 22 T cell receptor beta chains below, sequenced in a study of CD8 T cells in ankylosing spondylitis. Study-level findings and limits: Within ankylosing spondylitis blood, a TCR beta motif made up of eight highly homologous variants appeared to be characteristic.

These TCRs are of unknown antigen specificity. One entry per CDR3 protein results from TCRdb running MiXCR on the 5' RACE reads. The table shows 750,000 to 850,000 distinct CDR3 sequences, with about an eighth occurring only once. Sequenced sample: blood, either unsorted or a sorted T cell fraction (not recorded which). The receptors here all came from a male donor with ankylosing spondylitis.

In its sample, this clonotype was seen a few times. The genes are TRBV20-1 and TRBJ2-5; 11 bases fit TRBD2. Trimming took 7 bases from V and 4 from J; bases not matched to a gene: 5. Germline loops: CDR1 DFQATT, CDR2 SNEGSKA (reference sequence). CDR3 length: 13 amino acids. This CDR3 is CSGSGTSGETQYF. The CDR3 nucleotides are TGCAGTGGGAGCGGGACTAGCGGAGAGACCCAGTACTTC.

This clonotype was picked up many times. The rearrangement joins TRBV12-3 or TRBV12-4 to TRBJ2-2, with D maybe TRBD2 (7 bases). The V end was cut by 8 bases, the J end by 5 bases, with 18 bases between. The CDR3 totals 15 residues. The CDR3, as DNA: TGTGCCAGCGGCATAGGGGGGGTTTGGACCGGGGAGCTGTTTTTT. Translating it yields CASGIGGVWTGELFF.

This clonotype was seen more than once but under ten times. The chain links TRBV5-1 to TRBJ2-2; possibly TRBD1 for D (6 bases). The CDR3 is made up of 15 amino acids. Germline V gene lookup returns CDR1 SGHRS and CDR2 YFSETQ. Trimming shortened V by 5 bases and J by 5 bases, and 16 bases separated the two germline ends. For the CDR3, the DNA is TGCGCCAGCAGGGATGTCAGGGGTAATACCGGGGAGCTGTTTTTT. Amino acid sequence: CASRDVRGNTGELFF.

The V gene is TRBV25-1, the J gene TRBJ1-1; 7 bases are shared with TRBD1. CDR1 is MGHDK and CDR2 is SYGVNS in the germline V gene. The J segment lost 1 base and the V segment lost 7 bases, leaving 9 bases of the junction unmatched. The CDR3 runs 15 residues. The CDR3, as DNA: TGTGCCAGCACTTCCTACAGGGGAAAGAACACTGAAGCTTTCTTT. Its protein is CASTSYRGKNTEAFF.

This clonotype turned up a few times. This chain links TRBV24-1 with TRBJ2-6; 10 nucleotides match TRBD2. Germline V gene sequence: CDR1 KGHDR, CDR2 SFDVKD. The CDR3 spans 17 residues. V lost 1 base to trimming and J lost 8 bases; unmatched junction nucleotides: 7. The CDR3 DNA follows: TGTGCCACCAGTGATTTCGGGCTAGCGGGAGAGACCAACGTCCTGACTTTC. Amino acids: CATSDFGLAGETNVLTF.

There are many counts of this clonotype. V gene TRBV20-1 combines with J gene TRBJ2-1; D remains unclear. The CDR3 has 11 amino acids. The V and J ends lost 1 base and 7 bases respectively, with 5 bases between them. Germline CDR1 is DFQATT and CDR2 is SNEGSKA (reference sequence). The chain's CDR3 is CSARVQNEQFF. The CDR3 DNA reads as TGCAGTGCTAGAGTGCAGAATGAGCAGTTCTTC.

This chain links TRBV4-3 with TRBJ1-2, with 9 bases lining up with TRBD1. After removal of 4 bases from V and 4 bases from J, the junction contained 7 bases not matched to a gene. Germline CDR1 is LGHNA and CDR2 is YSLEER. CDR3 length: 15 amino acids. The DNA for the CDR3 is TGCGCCAGCAGCCCTTCGGACAGGGGAGGCTATGGCTACACCTTC. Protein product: CASSPSDRGGYGYTF.

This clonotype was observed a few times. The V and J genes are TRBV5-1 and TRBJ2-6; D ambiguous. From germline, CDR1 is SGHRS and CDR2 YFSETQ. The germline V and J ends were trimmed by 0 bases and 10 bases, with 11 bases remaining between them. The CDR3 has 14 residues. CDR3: CASSLEAADNVLTF. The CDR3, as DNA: TGCGCCAGCAGCTTGGAGGCAGCCGATAACGTCCTGACTTTC.

In DNA form, the CDR3 reads TGCGCCAGCAGGGGGGGCAGTCAGAACACTGAAGCTTTCTTT. This gives the protein CASRGGSQNTEAFF. The chain has TRBV5-1 and TRBJ1-1; D might be TRBD1 (6 bases). The germline gives CDR1 SGHRS, CDR2 YFSETQ. V shed 5 bases and J shed 1 base, with 12 bases lying between them. CDR3 size: 14 residues.

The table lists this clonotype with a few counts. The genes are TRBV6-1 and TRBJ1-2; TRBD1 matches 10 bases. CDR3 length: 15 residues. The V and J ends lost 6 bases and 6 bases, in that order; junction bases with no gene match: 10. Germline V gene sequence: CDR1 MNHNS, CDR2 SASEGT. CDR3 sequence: CASRTSGTGVNGYTF. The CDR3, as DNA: TGTGCCAGCAGAACGTCTGGGACAGGGGTGAATGGCTACACCTTC.

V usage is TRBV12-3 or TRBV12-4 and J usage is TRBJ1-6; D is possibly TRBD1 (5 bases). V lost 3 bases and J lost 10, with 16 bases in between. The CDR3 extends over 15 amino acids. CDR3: CASSFRHYGDSPLHF. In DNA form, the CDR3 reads TGTGCCAGCAGTTTTCGTCATTACGGGGACTCACCCCTCCACTTT.

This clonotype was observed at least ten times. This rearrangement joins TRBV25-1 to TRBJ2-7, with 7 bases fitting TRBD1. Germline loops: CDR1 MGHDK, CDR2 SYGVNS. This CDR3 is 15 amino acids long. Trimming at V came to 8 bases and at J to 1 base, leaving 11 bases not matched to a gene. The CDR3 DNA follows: TGTGCCAGCCTTCCCTTGGACAGGCCATCCTACGAGCAGTACTTC. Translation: CASLPLDRPSYEQYF.

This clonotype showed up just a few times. CDR3 amino acids: CASSAPGLAGDYEQYF. The CDR3 nucleotides read TGTGCCAGCAGTGCCCCGGGACTAGCGGGAGATTACGAGCAGTACTTC. The chain uses TRBV25-1 and TRBJ2-7, with 14 bases lining up with TRBD2. Germline V CDR1 and CDR2: MGHDK, SYGVNS. This CDR3 comprises 16 residues. With V trimmed by 4 bases and J by 4 bases, 6 bases remained unmatched.

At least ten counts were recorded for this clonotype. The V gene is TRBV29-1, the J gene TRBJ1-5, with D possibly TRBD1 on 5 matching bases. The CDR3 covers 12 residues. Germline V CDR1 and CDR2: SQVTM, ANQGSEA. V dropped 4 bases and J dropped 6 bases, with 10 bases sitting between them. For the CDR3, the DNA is TGCAGCGTTGGGGGGGTCGGTCAGCCCCAGCATTTT. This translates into CSVGGVGQPQHF.

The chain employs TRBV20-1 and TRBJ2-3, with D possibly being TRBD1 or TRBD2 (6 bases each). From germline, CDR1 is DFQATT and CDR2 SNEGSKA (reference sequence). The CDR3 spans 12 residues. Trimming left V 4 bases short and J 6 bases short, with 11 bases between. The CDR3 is CSANRDSDTQYF. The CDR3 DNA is TGCAGTGCTAACAGGGACTCGGATACGCAGTATTTT.

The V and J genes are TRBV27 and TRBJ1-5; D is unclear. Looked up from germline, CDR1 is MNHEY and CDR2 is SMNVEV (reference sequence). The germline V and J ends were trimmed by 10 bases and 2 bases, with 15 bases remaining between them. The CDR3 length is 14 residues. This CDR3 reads CAIGRFSGNQPQHF. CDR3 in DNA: TGTGCCATCGGGAGGTTTTCCGGCAATCAGCCCCAGCATTTT.

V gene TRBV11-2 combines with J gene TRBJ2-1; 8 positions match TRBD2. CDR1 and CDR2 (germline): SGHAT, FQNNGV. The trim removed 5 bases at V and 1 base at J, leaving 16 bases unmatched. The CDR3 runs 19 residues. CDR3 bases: TGTGCCAGCAGCCTATGGGGGGCGGGGGGCCTAGGATCCTACAATGAGCAGTTCTTC. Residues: CASSLWGAGGLGSYNEQFF.

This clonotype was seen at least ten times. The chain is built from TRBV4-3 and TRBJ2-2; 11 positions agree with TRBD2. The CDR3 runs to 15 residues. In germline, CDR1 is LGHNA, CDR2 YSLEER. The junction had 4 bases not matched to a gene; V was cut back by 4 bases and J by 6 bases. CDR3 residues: CASSLLAGDAGELFF. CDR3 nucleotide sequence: TGCGCCAGCAGCCTACTAGCGGGAGATGCCGGGGAGCTGTTTTTT.

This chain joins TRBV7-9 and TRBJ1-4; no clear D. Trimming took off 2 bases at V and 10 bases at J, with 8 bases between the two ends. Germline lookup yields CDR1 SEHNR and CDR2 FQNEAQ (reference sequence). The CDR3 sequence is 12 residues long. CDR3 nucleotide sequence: TGTGCCAGCAGCTTACCGGGCCTAAAACTGTTTTTT. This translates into CASSLPGLKLFF.

The CDR3 is CASSSGTGAYGYTF. CDR3 coding DNA: TGTGCCAGCAGCTCCGGGACAGGGGCTTATGGCTACACCTTC. The rearrangement links TRBV9 to TRBJ1-2; 10 nucleotides match TRBD1. With 4 bases clipped from V and 5 bases from J, the junction kept 5 bases outside the gene matches. The CDR3 sequence is 14 residues long. The germline CDR1 and CDR2 sequences are SGDLS and YYNGEE.

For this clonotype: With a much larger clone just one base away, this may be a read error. The CDR3 DNA sequence: TGCGCCAGCAGCCAAGATGCCTTAACTAGCACAGATACGAAGTATTTT. Its protein product is CASSQDALTSTDTKYF. This chain links TRBV4-3 with TRBJ2-3, with D tentatively TRBD2 (6 bases). CDR1 is LGHNA, CDR2 YSLEER, per germline. The CDR3 consists of 16 residues.

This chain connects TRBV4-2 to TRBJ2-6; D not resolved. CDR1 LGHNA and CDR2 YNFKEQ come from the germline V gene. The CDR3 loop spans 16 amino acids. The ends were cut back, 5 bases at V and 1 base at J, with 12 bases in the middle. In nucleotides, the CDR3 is TGTGCCAGCAGCTCCCTGAGTAGTTCTGGGGCCAACGTCCTGACTTTC. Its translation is CASSSLSSSGANVLTF.